This TCR beta chain originates from a study of cytomegalovirus exposure and HLA in healthy donors. Study-wide results and limits: Investigators reported approximately 170 TCR beta chains as tied to cytomegalovirus.

Trimming removed 3 bases from V and 0 bases from J; junction bases left unmatched: 6. Germline V gene lookup returns CDR1 LNHDA and CDR2 SQIVND (reference sequence). CDR3 size: 16 residues. Of note for this clone: Its antigen is unknown.

The donors were part of the validation cohort, which consisted of over a hundred subjects and was separate from the first cohort of about 670 subjects. TCRdb's copy holds only in-frame clones and misses some; the assay was immunoSEQ multiplex PCR. The table lists fewer than 200,000 clones, under 95% of them singletons. The chain combines TRBV19 with TRBJ1-1, with 8 bases fitting TRBD1. This clonotype was sampled from a woman between 18 and 30 years old in good health and CMV-seropositive. Sequenced: PBMCs. The CDR3 coding sequence is TGTGCCAGTAGTATGAGGCAGGGGGCAATGAACACTGAAGCTTTCTTT. Amino acid sequence: CASSMRQGAMNTEAFF.